These T cell receptor beta chains were read from a single sample in a study of T cells in Graves' hyperthyroidism and ophthalmopathy. TCRdb reanalysed the multiplex PCR reads using MiXCR and keeps one entry per CDR3 protein. The table includes some 370,000 distinct CDR3 sequences, more than 12% detected once. Sequencing used blood. Every receptor here comes from a man aged 50-59 years with Graves' ophthalmopathy. The CDR3 runs from the conserved cysteine through the conserved F or W. A D gene is named only where the DNA matches it firmly. Only some rows state a clone size, as once, few, many or a class for expanded clones.

DNA: TGTGCCAGCAGCGTAGCCCCTGGACTAGCGGGCTCCTACAATGAGCAGTTCTTC
CDR3: CASSVAPGLAGSYNEQFF
D: TRBD2
size: few
J: TRBJ2-1
V: TRBV9

DNA: TGTGCCAGTAGCCCGCAGGGGGCTAATCAGCCCCAGCATTTT
CDR3: CASSPQGANQPQHF
D: TRBD1
size: .
J: TRBJ1-5
V: TRBV19

DNA: TGTGCCAGCTCACCACGGACCAGCGGGAAGAACACCGGGGAGCTGTTTTTT
CDR3: CASSPRTSGKNTGELFF
D: TRBD2
size: .
J: TRBJ2-2
V: TRBV18

DNA: TGTGCCAGCTCATCGGGACAGAGAGGAAACACCATATATTTT
CDR3: CASSSGQRGNTIYF
D: TRBD1
size: few
J: TRBJ1-3
V: TRBV18

DNA: TGCAGCGTCCAAACCCGGTTCGACACAGGGGAGCAGTACTTC
CDR3: CSVQTRFDTGEQYF
D: .
size: few
J: TRBJ2-7
V: TRBV29-1

DNA: TGCGCCAGCAGCTGCGGATCGGGGGCGGGTAACTATGGCTACACCTTC
CDR3: CASSCGSGAGNYGYTF
D: .
size: few
J: TRBJ1-2
V: TRBV5-1

DNA: TGTGCCAGCAGCTCGGGACACCAGAGCTCCTACAATGAGCAGTTCTTC
CDR3: CASSSGHQSSYNEQFF
D: .
size: once
J: TRBJ2-1
V: TRBV7-9

DNA: TGTGCCAGCAGCTTGCGTCTCGACTCCTACAATGAGCAGTTCTTC
CDR3: CASSLRLDSYNEQFF
D: .
size: many
J: TRBJ2-1
V: TRBV5-5

DNA: TGTGCCAGCAGCTCCGGACTAGCGGGACAAGAGACCCAGTACTTC
CDR3: CASSSGLAGQETQYF
D: TRBD2
size: many
J: TRBJ2-5
V: TRBV7-2

DNA: TGTGCCAGCAGTGAGGTGACAGGGGGCGCTTACGAGCAGTACTTC
CDR3: CASSEVTGGAYEQYF
D: TRBD1
size: many
J: TRBJ2-7
V: TRBV2

DNA: TGTGCCAGCAGCTCCAGTGGCGGGGAGCTGTTTTTT
CDR3: CASSSSGGELFF
D: .
size: many
J: TRBJ2-2
V: TRBV7-6

DNA: TGCGCCAGCAGCTTCCGCAGACCACTAGCGGGAGGGCCTTCGTACGAGCAGTACTTC
CDR3: CASSFRRPLAGGPSYEQYF
D: TRBD2
size: few
J: TRBJ2-7
V: TRBV5-1

DNA: TGCGCCAGCAGCTTGGCCGGGGGGAGGGCCGTCCCCTACGAGCAGTACTTC
CDR3: CASSLAGGRAVPYEQYF
D: TRBD2
size: many
J: TRBJ2-7
V: TRBV5-1

DNA: TGTGCCACCAGCAGAGAACGGGGGAAGTCCTACAATGAGCAGTTCTTC
CDR3: CATSRERGKSYNEQFF
D: .
size: few
J: TRBJ2-1
V: TRBV15

DNA: TGCAGCGTTGACGCTCCGGGGCGCCCAGGGTACGAGCAGTACTTC
CDR3: CSVDAPGRPGYEQYF
D: .
size: few
J: TRBJ2-7
V: TRBV29-1

DNA: TGTGCCAGCAGCTCCGCCCGACAGGGACAGTACGAGCAGTACTTC
CDR3: CASSSARQGQYEQYF
D: TRBD1
size: many
J: TRBJ2-7
V: TRBV7-9

DNA: TGTGCCAGCAGCCCGACAGGGACCCTAACCTACAATGAGCAGTTCTTC
CDR3: CASSPTGTLTYNEQFF
D: TRBD1
size: many
J: TRBJ2-1
V: TRBV11-2

DNA: TGTGCCAGCAGTTTAACTAGGAGGGATTACACCTACGAGCAGTACTTC
CDR3: CASSLTRRDYTYEQYF
D: .
size: many
J: TRBJ2-7
V: TRBV28

DNA: TGTGCCAGCAGTGTCCGGGACAGGGTCCCCGGGGAGCTGTTTTTT
CDR3: CASSVRDRVPGELFF
D: TRBD1
size: many
J: TRBJ2-2
V: TRBV6-1

DNA: TGTGCCAGCAGCTTAGTGCCCGGGACTAGCAATCCGGTTACGCAGTATTTT
CDR3: CASSLVPGTSNPVTQYF
D: TRBD2
size: many
J: TRBJ2-3
V: TRBV7-9

DNA: TGTGCCAGCAGTATATTGGGGCCCGGGGAGCTGTTTTTT
CDR3: CASSILGPGELFF
D: .
size: .
J: TRBJ2-2
V: TRBV12-3/TRBV12-4

DNA: TGTGCCAGCAGTTTAGACGTTGGCCCGAGCACCGGGGAGCTGTTTTTT
CDR3: CASSLDVGPSTGELFF
D: .
size: many
J: TRBJ2-2
V: TRBV12-3/TRBV12-4

DNA: TGCGCCAGCAGCGAGGTCGGCTACAATGAGCAGTTCTTC
CDR3: CASSEVGYNEQFF
D: .
size: .
J: TRBJ2-1
V: TRBV5-1

DNA: TGTGCCAGTAGTCCCGCGAGGGGCGGTGGCTACACCTTC
CDR3: CASSPARGGGYTF
D: .
size: few
J: TRBJ1-2
V: TRBV19

DNA: TGTGCCAGCAGCCCGATAAGCTCCTACGAGCAGTACTTC
CDR3: CASSPISSYEQYF
D: .
size: many
J: TRBJ2-7
V: TRBV13

DNA: TGTGCCAGCAGTTACTCTCCCTTGACTAGCCGGGGTCGTGATGAGCAGTTCTTC
CDR3: CASSYSPLTSRGRDEQFF
D: TRBD2
size: .
J: TRBJ2-1
V: TRBV6-2/TRBV6-3

DNA: TGTGCCAGCAGACCCGGGACGGAGAACATTCAGTACTTC
CDR3: CASRPGTENIQYF
D: .
size: many
J: TRBJ2-4
V: TRBV12-3/TRBV12-4

DNA: TGCGCCAGCAGCTGGGATTTAGATACGCAGTATTTT
CDR3: CASSWDLDTQYF
D: .
size: few
J: TRBJ2-3
V: TRBV5-1

DNA: TGCAGTGCCCACATCCCTAGCGCCGAGGGGGAAGAGACCCAGTACTTC
CDR3: CSAHIPSAEGEETQYF
D: .
size: many
J: TRBJ2-5
V: TRBV20-1

DNA: TGTGCCAGCAGCCGAGGACAGCTCAATCAGCCCCAGCATTTT
CDR3: CASSRGQLNQPQHF
D: .
size: many
J: TRBJ1-5
V: TRBV5-6

DNA: TGTGCCAGCAGTTTAGAGGGGGCTGGTTCACCCCTCCACTTT
CDR3: CASSLEGAGSPLHF
D: TRBD1
size: many
J: TRBJ1-6
V: TRBV27

DNA: TGTGCCAGCCTTTACATGAACACTGAAGCTTTCTTT
CDR3: CASLYMNTEAFF
D: .
size: many
J: TRBJ1-1
V: TRBV6-1

DNA: TGTGCCAGCAGTTACTCGATTAGGGGGGAGAGGGCTAGCGGGAGAGTAGGGGAGCAGTTCTTC
CDR3: CASSYSIRGERASGRVGEQFF
D: TRBD2
size: many
J: TRBJ2-1
V: TRBV6-5

DNA: TGTGCCAGCAATGAGGGGCGCCGGGGAAAGACCCAGTACTTC
CDR3: CASNEGRRGKTQYF
D: .
size: many
J: TRBJ2-5
V: TRBV6-1

DNA: TGTGCCAGCGGACAGGCTGCTCGAGAGACCCAGTACTTC
CDR3: CASGQAARETQYF
D: TRBD1
size: many
J: TRBJ2-5
V: TRBV12-3/TRBV12-4

DNA: TGTGCCAGCAAACAGGGTCGCTATGGCTACACCTTC
CDR3: CASKQGRYGYTF
D: .
size: few
J: TRBJ1-2
V: TRBV6-4

DNA: TGCAGTGCCCCGTTCCCGGGACGAAGTTTGGGCGAGCAGTACTTC
CDR3: CSAPFPGRSLGEQYF
D: .
size: many
J: TRBJ2-7
V: TRBV20-1

DNA: TGCAGTGCTAGTAGATTGGGAAATGAGCAGTTCTTC
CDR3: CSASRLGNEQFF
D: .
size: many
J: TRBJ2-1
V: TRBV20-1

DNA: TGTGCTAGTGTCTTTGGCCGGGCGGGAGGAAAATACACAGATACGCAGTATTTT
CDR3: CASVFGRAGGKYTDTQYF
D: TRBD2
size: many
J: TRBJ2-3
V: TRBV12-5

DNA: TGCAGCGTATCCGGGACTAGCGGGACGGCCCAGTACTTC
CDR3: CSVSGTSGTAQYF
D: TRBD2
size: many
J: TRBJ2-5
V: TRBV29-1

DNA: TGTGCCACCAGTGATAATCATATACAGGGTAATGAGCAGTTCTTC
CDR3: CATSDNHIQGNEQFF
D: .
size: few
J: TRBJ2-1
V: TRBV24-1

DNA: TGTGCCAGCGGCTTAACAGCGGGGGACACCGGGGAGCTGTTTTTT
CDR3: CASGLTAGDTGELFF
D: TRBD2
size: .
J: TRBJ2-2
V: TRBV7-3

DNA: TGTGCCAGCAGTTCTTTCGAGGCAGGGGGCTACACCTTC
CDR3: CASSSFEAGGYTF
D: .
size: .
J: TRBJ1-2
V: TRBV12-3/TRBV12-4

DNA: TGTGCCAGCAGTTACTCTCCCAGGGAGCGGGAAAGCAATGAGCAGTTCTTC
CDR3: CASSYSPRERESNEQFF
D: TRBD2
size: few
J: TRBJ2-1
V: TRBV6-6

DNA: TGTGCCAGCAGTTTAGAATCCTTCCCGGGGACTAGCACTCCAGATACGCAGTATTTT
CDR3: CASSLESFPGTSTPDTQYF
D: TRBD2
size: many
J: TRBJ2-3
V: TRBV12-3/TRBV12-4